These 28 T cell receptor beta chains came from one sample sequenced in a study of cytomegalovirus exposure and HLA in healthy donors. Clones were read by immunoSEQ multiplex PCR, and TCRdb kept only the in-frame ones, dropping some. The sample contains approximately 140,000 clones, 70% to 90% of which appear only once. Input material: PBMCs. Receptors originate from a man younger than 35 in good health and CMV-seronegative.

V usage is TRBV27 and J usage is TRBJ2-1; TRBD2 aligns across 13 bases. V shed 10 bases, J shed 10 bases, and the junction held 4 bases outside the gene matches. CDR3 length: 12 residues. Per germline, CDR1 MNHEY and CDR2 SMNVEV (reference sequence). The CDR3 DNA reads TGTGCCACCGGACTAGCGGGAGACGAGCAGTTCTTC. Its protein is CATGLAGDEQFF.

The J gene is TRBJ2-5, the V gene TRBV5-1, with a weak D call TRBD2 (6 bases). This CDR3 region has 12 residues. The ends were cut back, 1 base at V and 8 bases at J, with 9 bases in the middle. Germline values: CDR1 SGHRS, CDR2 YFSETQ. CDR3 region: CASSLWGETQYF. DNA of the CDR3: TGCGCCAGCAGCTTGTGGGGGGAAACCCAGTACTTC.

CDR3 DNA sequence: TGTGCCTCTCAGCTAGGCGTCGGATCCTACGAGCAGTACTTC. It specifies CASQLGVGSYEQYF. The chain links TRBV6-1 to TRBJ2-7; D call uncertain. The CDR3 consists of 14 residues. From germline, CDR1 is MNHNS and CDR2 SASEGT. Trimming took off 11 bases at V and 1 base at J, with 18 bases between the two ends.

This clone has a single count. The chain combines TRBV9 with TRBJ2-1; possibly TRBD2 for D (6 bases). V lost 4 bases and J lost 0, with 14 bases in between. In germline, CDR1 is SGDLS, CDR2 YYNGEE. The CDR3 totals 16 residues. CDR3 DNA sequence: TGTGCCAGCAGCCTTGGGACTCAAAGCTCCTACAATGAGCAGTTCTTC. Its protein product is CASSLGTQSSYNEQFF.

The V gene is TRBV5-4, the J gene TRBJ2-7, with D possibly matching TRBD1 (6 bases). CDR3 size: 15 residues. V gave up 3 bases and J gave up 2 bases, with 15 bases separating them. The germline CDR1 and CDR2 sequences are SGHNT and YYREEE (reference sequence). The CDR3 nucleotides read TGTGCCAGCAGCTCACCAGGGGATGCTACCTACGAGCAGTACTTC. Protein: CASSSPGDATYEQYF.

The chain carries TRBV4-1 and TRBJ2-3; no clear D. CDR1 is MGHRA, CDR2 YSYEKL, per germline. The CDR3 length is 15 residues. V lost 3 bases to trimming and J lost 2 bases, with 12 bases between them. CDR3 in DNA: TGCGCCAGCAGCCACCGAAGCCTTAACACAGATACGCAGTATTTT. This encodes CASSHRSLNTDTQYF.

The J gene is TRBJ2-3, the V gene TRBV19; a possible D gene is TRBD1 (5 bases). The CDR3 extends over 13 amino acids. Trimming removed 8 bases at V and 4 bases at J, with 13 bases between. Germline V gene lookup returns CDR1 LNHDA and CDR2 SQIVND (reference sequence). The CDR3 is CASSGRVADTQYF. The CDR3 DNA sequence: TGTGCCAGTTCCGGCAGGGTGGCAGATACGCAGTATTTT.

This clone was seen a handful of times. The chain is built from TRBV11-3 and TRBJ1-1; no firm D call. This CDR3 region has 13 residues. Trimming shortened V by 5 bases and J by 0 bases, and 7 bases separated the two germline ends. The V gene's germline CDR1 is SGHNT and CDR2 YENEEA. The CDR3 DNA reads TGTGCCAGCAGCATAAACATGAACACTGAAGCTTTCTTT. Its translation is CASSINMNTEAFF.

The chain joins TRBV5-1 to TRBJ1-1; 7 positions match TRBD1. The V and J ends lost 1 base and 6 bases, in that order; junction bases with no gene match: 12. Germline V gives CDR1 SGHRS, CDR2 YFSETQ. CDR3 length: 16 residues. As DNA, the CDR3 is TGCGCCAGCAGCTTGAATGGGCAGGGGGATCTGGCTGAAGCTTTCTTT. Translated: CASSLNGQGDLAEAFF.

The J gene is TRBJ2-7, the V gene TRBV7-9; D call uncertain. The V end lost 2 bases, the J end lost 7 bases, and 9 bases lay between the germline ends. Germline lookup yields CDR1 SEHNR and CDR2 FQNEAQ (reference sequence). The CDR3 is 12 amino acids. CDR3 nucleotides: TGTGCCAGCAGCTTAAGCTTGCGTGAGCAGTACTTC. This sequence encodes CASSLSLREQYF.

The V and J genes are TRBV2 and TRBJ2-5; 12 nucleotides match TRBD2. CDR3 length: 13 amino acids. After removal of 9 bases from V and 5 bases from J, the junction contained 4 bases not matched to a gene. The germline V gene has CDR1 SNHLY and CDR2 FYNNEI. The CDR3, as DNA: TGTGCCAGGACTAGCGGGGGCGTGGAGACCCAGTACTTC. It is translated as CARTSGGVETQYF.

This chain links TRBV9 with TRBJ2-7; D is perhaps TRBD2 (6 bases). The length of the CDR3 is 16 residues. Germline CDR1 SGDLS, CDR2 YYNGEE. Trimming took 0 bases from V and 0 from J, leaving 13 bases between them. CDR3 amino acids: CASSVGSTAGSYEQYF. The CDR3 DNA follows: TGTGCCAGCAGCGTAGGTTCGACAGCGGGCTCCTACGAGCAGTACTTC. Drawing the rest from reference TRBV9 and TRBJ2-7, the complete variable domain is DSGVTQTPKHLITATGQRVTLRCSPRSGDLSVYWYQQSLDQGLQFLIQYYNGEERAKGNILERFSAQQFPDLHSELNLSSLELGDSALYFCASSVGSTAGSYEQYFGPGTRLTVT.

The chain links TRBV5-6 to TRBJ1-5; D is possibly TRBD1 (6 bases). This CDR3 comprises 16 residues. Germline V gene lookup returns CDR1 SGHDT and CDR2 YYEEEE. Trimming left V 1 base short and J 0 bases short, with 11 bases between. The CDR3 sequence: CASSLWGGSSNQPQHF. CDR3 DNA sequence: TGTGCCAGCAGCTTGTGGGGGGGCAGTAGCAATCAGCCCCAGCATTTT.

The chain has TRBV19 and TRBJ2-1, with 7 nucleotides matching TRBD2. Per germline, CDR1 LNHDA and CDR2 SQIVND (reference sequence). This CDR3 comprises 13 residues. The trim removed 3 bases at V and 6 bases at J, leaving 2 bases unmatched. DNA of the CDR3: TGTGCCAGTAGTATGGGAGGGCCCAATGAGCAGTTCTTC. Translation gives CASSMGGPNEQFF. The whole variable domain, remainder taken from reference TRBV19 and TRBJ2-1, is DGGITQSPKYLFRKEGQNVTLSCEQNLNHDAMYWYRQDPGQGLRLIYYSQIVNDFQKGDIAEGYSVSREKKESFPLTVTSAQKNPTAFYLCASSMGGPNEQFFGPGTRLTVL.

V and J are TRBV7-8 and TRBJ2-7, with D unclear. This CDR3 is built from 14 residues. Trimming took 1 base from V and 0 from J, leaving 7 bases between them. Germline V CDR1 and CDR2: SGHVS, FQNEAQ. CDR3 in amino acids: CASSLEPSSYEQYF. The CDR3 bases are TGTGCCAGCAGCTTAGAACCCAGCTCCTACGAGCAGTACTTC.

This clone was picked up one time. The V call is TRBV5-1, the J call TRBJ2-5, with 9 bases matching TRBD2. The CDR3 length is 15 residues. CDR1 SGHRS and CDR2 YFSETQ come from the germline V gene. The trim removed 4 bases at V and 5 bases at J, leaving 9 bases unmatched. Here the CDR3 DNA reads TGCGCCAGCAGCGGTAGCGGGGGCCGGCAGGAGACCCAGTACTTC. Amino acids: CASSGSGGRQETQYF.

This clone was detected once. The chain links TRBV6-4 to TRBJ1-5; 7 bases match TRBD1. CDR3 length: 19 residues. The V gene end was trimmed by 4 bases and the J gene end by 1 base; junction bases not matched to a gene: 16. In germline, CDR1 is MRHNA, CDR2 SNTAGT. CDR3 DNA: TGTGCCAGCAGTGGCACCTACAGGGGACGCAGCGGGAGCAATCAGCCCCAGCATTTT. Encoded protein: CASSGTYRGRSGSNQPQHF.

This sequence joins TRBV4-1 and TRBJ1-1, with TRBD1 matching 8 bases. V lost 1 base to trimming and J lost 0 bases; unmatched junction nucleotides: 10. This CDR3 has 18 residues. The germline V gene encodes CDR1 MGHRA and CDR2 YSYEKL. For the CDR3, the DNA is TGCGCCAGCAGCCAAGCGGCCCGATGGACAGGGATGAACACTGAAGCTTTCTTT. It specifies CASSQAARWTGMNTEAFF.

V and J are TRBV6-6 and TRBJ2-1, with a weak D call TRBD1 (5 bases). The CDR3 is 14 amino acids. Deletions cut 4 bases from V and 4 bases from J, with 11 bases between. Per the germline V gene, CDR1 is MNHNY and CDR2 is SVGAGI (reference sequence). The CDR3 reads CASSSTRQYNEQFF. The CDR3 DNA reads as TGTGCCAGCAGTTCCACCAGACAGTACAATGAGCAGTTCTTC.

The genes are TRBV30 and TRBJ1-2, with D possibly matching TRBD1 (5 bases). Germline V gene lookup returns CDR1 GTSNPN and CDR2 SVGIG (reference sequence). This CDR3 contains 13 residues. V lost 2 bases and J lost 5, with 12 bases in between. For the CDR3, the DNA is TGTGCCTGGAGTTCGGGGGAAGGGTATGGCTACACCTTC. Translation gives CAWSSGEGYGYTF. Combining the CDR3 with reference TRBV30 and TRBJ1-2 gives the whole variable domain SQTIHQWPATLVQPVGSPLSLECTVEGTSNPNLYWYRQAAGRGLQLLFYSVGIGQISSEVPQNLSASRPQDRQFILSSKKLLLSDSGFYLCAWSSGEGYGYTFGSGTRLTVV.

This rearrangement joins TRBV11-3 to TRBJ2-3, with D possibly matching TRBD2 (6 bases). The CDR3 is 15 residues long. Germline CDR1 reads SGHNT; CDR2 reads YENEEA. Trimming took 0 bases from V and 5 from J, leaving 12 bases between them. The CDR3 here is CASSLETRGGDTQYF. The CDR3 nucleotides read TGTGCCAGCAGCTTAGAGACTAGAGGCGGAGATACGCAGTATTTT. The full variable domain, in which reference TRBV11-3 and TRBJ2-3 provide the parts outside the CDR3, is EAGVVQSPRYKIIEKKQPVAFWCNPISGHNTLYWYLQNLGQGPELLIRYENEEAVDDSQLPKDRFSAERLKGVDSTLKIQPAELGDSAVYLCASSLETRGGDTQYFGPGTRLTVL.

J is TRBJ2-7 and V is TRBV7-2, with 8 bases fitting TRBD1. Trimming took 1 base from V and 2 from J; bases not matched to a gene: 4. The CDR3 spans 15 residues. Germline assignment: CDR1 SGHTA and CDR2 FQGNSA. DNA for the CDR3: TGTGCCAGCAGCTTAGGTGCAGGGGGCGCCTACGAGCAGTACTTC. Amino acids: CASSLGAGGAYEQYF.

The V and J genes are TRBV2 and TRBJ1-1; perhaps TRBD1 as D (6 bases). The V gene's germline CDR1 is SNHLY and CDR2 FYNNEI. V lost 6 bases and J 1 base, leaving 15 bases between the germline ends. The CDR3 spans 15 residues. Here the CDR3 reads CASSRQVRKNTEAFF. CDR3 bases: TGTGCCAGCAGCCGACAGGTCCGCAAGAACACTGAAGCTTTCTTT.

A single count supports this clone. The genes are TRBV4-3 and TRBJ2-5; D remains unclear. This CDR3 is built from 13 residues. Trimming pared 4 bases from V and 5 bases from J, leaving 11 bases between. From germline, CDR1 is LGHNA and CDR2 YSLEER. The CDR3 is CASSLELRETQYF. CDR3 in DNA: TGCGCCAGCAGCCTAGAGTTGAGGGAGACCCAGTACTTC.

This chain joins TRBV10-1 and TRBJ2-2, with TRBD1 as a possible D gene (6 bases). The ends were cut back, 3 bases at V and 4 bases at J, with 12 bases in the middle. Germline V gives CDR1 WNHNN, CDR2 SYGVQD (reference sequence). The CDR3 spans 15 residues. In nucleotides, the CDR3 is TGCGCCAGCAGTGATGCCCAGGGGATCACCGGGGAGCTGTTTTTT. Amino acids: CASSDAQGITGELFF.

The chain combines TRBV18 with TRBJ2-7, with a weak D call TRBD1 (6 bases). Trimming removed 3 bases from V and 2 bases from J, with 17 bases in between. Looked up from germline, CDR1 is KGHSH and CDR2 is LQKENI. This CDR3 contains 16 residues. The DNA of the CDR3 is TGTGCCAGCTCACCGGGGCAGGGGCCCCTTCCCTACGAGCAGTACTTC. This encodes CASSPGQGPLPYEQYF.

The CDR3 is CASSPRGLRPQHF. CDR3 in DNA: TGTGCCAGCAGCCCCAGGGGTCTTCGGCCCCAGCATTTT. The genes are TRBV7-8 and TRBJ1-5; a possible D gene is TRBD1 (6 bases). V lost 5 bases to trimming and J lost 9 bases, with 14 bases between them. The V gene's germline CDR1 is SGHVS and CDR2 FQNEAQ. This CDR3 has 13 residues. The full variable domain, completed using reference TRBV7-8 and TRBJ1-5, is GAGVSQSPRYKVAKRGQDVALRCDPISGHVSLFWYQQALGQGPEFLTYFQNEAQLDKSGLPSDRFFAERPEGSVSTLKIQRTQQEDSAVYLCASSPRGLRPQHFGDGTRLSIL.

The chain couples TRBV5-8 to TRBJ1-2; weak D call: TRBD1 (6 bases). V was trimmed by 2 bases and J by 4 bases, leaving 9 bases between them. The CDR3 consists of 13 residues. In germline, CDR1 is SGHTS, CDR2 YDEGEE. CDR3 DNA: TGTGCCAGCAGCTTTACAGGGCTCTATGGCTACACCTTC. Amino acids: CASSFTGLYGYTF.